The present T cell receptor beta chain was sequenced within a study of CD8+ T cells in alopecia areata. Whole-study context: Patients given treatment had severity scored by the percentage of scalp area affected.

Germline CDR1 is MNHEY and CDR2 is SVGAGI. The V end lost 6 bases, the J end lost 3 bases, and 17 bases lay between the germline ends. The CDR3 length is 15 residues. A remark on this clone: Its antigen remains unknown.

Treatment: oral pan-JAK inhibitor, 5-10 mg twice daily. Sequencing used cDNA as its template, made by extracting RNA and reverse transcribing it. Data came from immunoSEQ multiplex PCR; TCRdb stores just in-frame clones and leaves some out. The sample includes 190,000 or so clones, roughly 61% of them seen just once. Findings and limits, study-wide: Lesional scalp, especially alopecia totalis/universalis, showed higher clonality than normal scalp.

The source of this sequence is a human donor with alopecia areata. The J gene is TRBJ2-5, the V gene TRBV6-5, with D maybe TRBD2 (5 bases). This specimen consisted of CD8+ T cells sorted from blood, obtained at week 24, from a patient treated with tofacitinib. The DNA for the CDR3 is TGTGCCAGCAGCCCTCATGAGGGAACAAAAGAGACCCAGTACTTC. Its translation is CASSPHEGTKETQYF.